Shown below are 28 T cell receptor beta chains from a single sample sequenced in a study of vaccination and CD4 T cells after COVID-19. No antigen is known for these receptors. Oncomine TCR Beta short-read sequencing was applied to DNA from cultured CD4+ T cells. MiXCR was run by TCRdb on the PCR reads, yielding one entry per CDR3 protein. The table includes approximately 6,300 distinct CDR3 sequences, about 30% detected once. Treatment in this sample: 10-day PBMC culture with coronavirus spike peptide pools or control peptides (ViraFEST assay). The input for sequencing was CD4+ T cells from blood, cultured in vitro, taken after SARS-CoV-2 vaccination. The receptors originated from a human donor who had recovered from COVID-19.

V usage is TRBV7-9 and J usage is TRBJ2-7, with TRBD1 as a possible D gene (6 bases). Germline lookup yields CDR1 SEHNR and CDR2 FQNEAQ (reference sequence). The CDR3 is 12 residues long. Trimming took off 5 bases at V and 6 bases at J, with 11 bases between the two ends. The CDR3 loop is CASSRQVGEQYF. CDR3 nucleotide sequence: TGTGCCAGCAGCAGACAGGTGGGCGAGCAGTACTTC.

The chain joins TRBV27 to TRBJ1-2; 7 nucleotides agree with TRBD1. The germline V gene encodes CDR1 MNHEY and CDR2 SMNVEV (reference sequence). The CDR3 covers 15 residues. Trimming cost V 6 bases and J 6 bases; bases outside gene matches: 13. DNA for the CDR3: TGTGCCAGCAGCAACCAAAACAGGGGCTGGGATGGCTACACCTTC. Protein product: CASSNQNRGWDGYTF.

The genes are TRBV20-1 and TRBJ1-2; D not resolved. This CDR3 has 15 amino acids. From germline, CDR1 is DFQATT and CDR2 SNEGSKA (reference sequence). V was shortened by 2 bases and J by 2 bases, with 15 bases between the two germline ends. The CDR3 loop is CSARYWDWKNYGYTF. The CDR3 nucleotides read TGCAGTGCTAGATATTGGGATTGGAAGAACTATGGCTACACCTTC.

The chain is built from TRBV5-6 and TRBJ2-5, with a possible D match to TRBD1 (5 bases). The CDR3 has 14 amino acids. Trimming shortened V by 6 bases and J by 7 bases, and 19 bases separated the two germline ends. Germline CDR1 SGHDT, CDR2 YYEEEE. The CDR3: CASKGASGSGTQYF. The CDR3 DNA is TGTGCCAGCAAAGGGGCCTCCGGGTCTGGGACCCAGTACTTC. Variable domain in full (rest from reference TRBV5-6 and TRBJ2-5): DAGVTQSPTHLIKTRGQQVTLRCSPKSGHDTVSWYQQALGQGPQFIFQYYEEEERQRGNFPDRFSGHQFPNYSSELNVNALLLGDSALYLCASKGASGSGTQYFGPGTRLLVL.

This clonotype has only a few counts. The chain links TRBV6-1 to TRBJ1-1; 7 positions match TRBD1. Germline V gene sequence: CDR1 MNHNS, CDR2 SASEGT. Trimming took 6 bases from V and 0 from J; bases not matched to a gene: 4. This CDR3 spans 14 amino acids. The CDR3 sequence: CASSSGTVNTEAFF. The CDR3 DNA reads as TGTGCCAGCAGCTCCGGGACAGTGAACACTGAAGCTTTCTTT.

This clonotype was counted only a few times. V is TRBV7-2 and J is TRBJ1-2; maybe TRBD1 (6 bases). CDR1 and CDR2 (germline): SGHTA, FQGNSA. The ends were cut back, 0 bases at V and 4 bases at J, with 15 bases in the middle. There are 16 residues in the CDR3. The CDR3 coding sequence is TGTGCCAGCAGCTTAGCGACTTCCGACAGGCTCTATGGCTACACCTTC. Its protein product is CASSLATSDRLYGYTF.

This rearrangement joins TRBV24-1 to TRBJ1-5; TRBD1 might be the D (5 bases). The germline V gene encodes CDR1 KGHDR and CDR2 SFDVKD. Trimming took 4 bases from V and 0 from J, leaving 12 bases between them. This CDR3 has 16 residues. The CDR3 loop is CATSDSGRRSNQPQHF. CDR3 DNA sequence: TGTGCCACCAGTGACTCGGGACGGCGTAGCAATCAGCCCCAGCATTTT.

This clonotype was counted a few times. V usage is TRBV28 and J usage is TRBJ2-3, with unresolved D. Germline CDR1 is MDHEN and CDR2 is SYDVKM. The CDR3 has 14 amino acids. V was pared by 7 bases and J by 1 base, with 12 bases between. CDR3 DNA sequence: TGTGCCAGCATACTTTCCCGCGGCACAGATACGCAGTATTTT. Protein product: CASILSRGTDTQYF.

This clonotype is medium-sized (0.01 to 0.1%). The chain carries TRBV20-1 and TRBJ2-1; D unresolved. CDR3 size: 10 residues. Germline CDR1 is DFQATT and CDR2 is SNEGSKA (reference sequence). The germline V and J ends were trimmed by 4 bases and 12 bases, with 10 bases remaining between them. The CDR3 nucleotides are TGCAGTGCTACGCGAAGGGTGCAGTTCTTC. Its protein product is CSATRRVQFF.

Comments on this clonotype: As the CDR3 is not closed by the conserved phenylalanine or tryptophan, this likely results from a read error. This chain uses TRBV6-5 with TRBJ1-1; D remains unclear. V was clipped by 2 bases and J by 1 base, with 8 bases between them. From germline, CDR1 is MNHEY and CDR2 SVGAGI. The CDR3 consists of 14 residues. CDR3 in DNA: TGTGCCAGCAGTTACGGAGGAGAGAACACTGAAGCTTTCTTA. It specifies CASSYGGENTEAFL.

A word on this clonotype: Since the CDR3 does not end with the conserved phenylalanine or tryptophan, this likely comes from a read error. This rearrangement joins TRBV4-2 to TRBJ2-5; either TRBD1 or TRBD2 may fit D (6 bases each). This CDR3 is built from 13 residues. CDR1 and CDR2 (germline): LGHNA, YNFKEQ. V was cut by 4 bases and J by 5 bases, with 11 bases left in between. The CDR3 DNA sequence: TGTGCCAGCAGCCCTCAAGGGGGGGAGACCCAGTACTAC. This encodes CASSPQGGETQYY.

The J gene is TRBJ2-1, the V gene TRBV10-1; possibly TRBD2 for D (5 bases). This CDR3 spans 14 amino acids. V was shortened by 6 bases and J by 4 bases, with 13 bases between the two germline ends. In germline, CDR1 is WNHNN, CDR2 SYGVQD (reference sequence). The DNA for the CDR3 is TGCGCCAGCAGGTTCCCTAGCCCGTACAATGAGCAGTTCTTC. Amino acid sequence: CASRFPSPYNEQFF.

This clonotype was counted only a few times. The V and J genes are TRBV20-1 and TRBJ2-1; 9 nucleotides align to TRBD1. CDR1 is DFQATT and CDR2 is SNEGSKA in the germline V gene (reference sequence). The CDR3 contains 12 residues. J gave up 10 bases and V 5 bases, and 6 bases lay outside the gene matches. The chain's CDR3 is CSAGQGRAEQFF. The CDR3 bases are TGCAGTGCTGGACAGGGGAGGGCCGAGCAGTTCTTC.

Here the CDR3 DNA reads TGTGCCAGCAGGCCTCTCTCCGGGGGCAGGGACCGTGGGGGCTACACCTTC. Translation gives CASRPLSGGRDRGGYTF. The genes are TRBV27 and TRBJ1-2, with a tentative D call TRBD1 (6 bases). The length of the CDR3 is 17 residues. The V gene lost 6 bases and the J gene lost 8 bases, with 28 bases spanning the gap. The V gene's germline CDR1 is MNHEY and CDR2 SMNVEV (reference sequence).

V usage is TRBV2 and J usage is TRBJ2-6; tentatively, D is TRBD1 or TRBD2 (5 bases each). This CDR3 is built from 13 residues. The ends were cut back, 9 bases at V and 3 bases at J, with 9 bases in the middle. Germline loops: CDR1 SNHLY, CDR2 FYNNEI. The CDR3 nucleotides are TGTGCCAGTGCAGGGAGTGGGGCCAACGTCCTGACTTTC. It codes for CASAGSGANVLTF.

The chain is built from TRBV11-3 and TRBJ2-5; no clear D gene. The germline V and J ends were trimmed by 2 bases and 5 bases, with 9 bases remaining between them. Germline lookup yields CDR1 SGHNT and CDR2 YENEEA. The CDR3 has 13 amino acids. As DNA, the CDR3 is TGTGCCAGCAGCTTAACCCACGGGGAGACCCAGTACTTC. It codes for CASSLTHGETQYF.

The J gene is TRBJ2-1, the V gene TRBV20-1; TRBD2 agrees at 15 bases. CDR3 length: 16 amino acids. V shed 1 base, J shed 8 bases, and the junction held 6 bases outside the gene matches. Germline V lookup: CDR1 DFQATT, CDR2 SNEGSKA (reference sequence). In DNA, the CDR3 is TGCAGTGCTAGAGTTCCGGGACTAGCGGGAGGTTATGAGCAGTTCTTC. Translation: CSARVPGLAGGYEQFF.

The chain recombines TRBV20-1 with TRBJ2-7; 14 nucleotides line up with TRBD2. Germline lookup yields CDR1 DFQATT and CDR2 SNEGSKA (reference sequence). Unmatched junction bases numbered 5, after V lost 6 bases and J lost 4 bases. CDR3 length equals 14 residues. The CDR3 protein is CSARGTSGRYEQYF. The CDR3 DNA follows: TGCAGTGCCCGAGGGACTAGCGGGAGATACGAGCAGTACTTC.

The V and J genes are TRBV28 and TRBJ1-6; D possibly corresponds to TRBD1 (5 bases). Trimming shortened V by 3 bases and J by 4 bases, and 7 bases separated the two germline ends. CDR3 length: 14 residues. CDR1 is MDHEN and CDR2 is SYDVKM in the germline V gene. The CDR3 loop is CASSLGQYNSPLHF. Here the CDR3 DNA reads TGTGCCAGCAGTTTGGGGCAGTATAATTCACCCCTCCACTTT.

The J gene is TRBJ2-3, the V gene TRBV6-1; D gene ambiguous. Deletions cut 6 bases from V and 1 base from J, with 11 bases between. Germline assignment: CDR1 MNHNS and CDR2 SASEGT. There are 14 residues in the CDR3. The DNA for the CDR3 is TGTGCCAGCAGCGCCGGAAGGGGCACAGATACGCAGTATTTT. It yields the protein CASSAGRGTDTQYF.

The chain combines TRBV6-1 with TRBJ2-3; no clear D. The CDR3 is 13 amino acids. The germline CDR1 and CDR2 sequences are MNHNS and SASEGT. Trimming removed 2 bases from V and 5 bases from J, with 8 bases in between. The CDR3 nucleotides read TGTGCCAGCAGTGAACGCAAGTTAGATACGCAGTATTTT. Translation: CASSERKLDTQYF.

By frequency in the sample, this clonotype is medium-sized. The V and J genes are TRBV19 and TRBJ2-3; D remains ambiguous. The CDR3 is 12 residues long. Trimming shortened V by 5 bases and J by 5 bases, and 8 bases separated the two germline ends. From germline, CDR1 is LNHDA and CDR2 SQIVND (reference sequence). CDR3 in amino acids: CASSPRLDTQYF. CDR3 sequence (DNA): TGTGCCAGTAGTCCCCGGCTAGATACGCAGTATTTT.

As DNA, the CDR3 is TGTGCCAGCAGGCCCCGACTAGCGGGAGGGGAGACCCAGTACTTC. Its translation: CASRPRLAGGETQYF. V and J are TRBV7-9 and TRBJ2-5; 14 bases line up with TRBD2. The CDR3 is 15 residues long. Germline values: CDR1 SEHNR, CDR2 FQNEAQ (reference sequence). The V segment lost 6 bases and the J segment 5 bases; nucleotides outside the gene matches: 5.

The DNA of the CDR3 is TGTGCCAGCGGTTGGGGGCCTTCCACCGGCTACACCTTC. This translates into CASGWGPSTGYTF. The gene calls are TRBV7-9 and TRBJ1-2, with D perhaps TRBD1 (6 bases). From germline, CDR1 is SEHNR and CDR2 FQNEAQ (reference sequence). The V end was cut by 8 bases, the J end by 8 bases, with 18 bases between. The length of the CDR3 is 13 residues.

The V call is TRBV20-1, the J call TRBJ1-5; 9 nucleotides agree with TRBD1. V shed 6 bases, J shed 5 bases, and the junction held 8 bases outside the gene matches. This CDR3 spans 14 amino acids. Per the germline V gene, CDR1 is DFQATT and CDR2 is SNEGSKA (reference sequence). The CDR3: CSAPDRGRDQPQHF. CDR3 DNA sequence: TGCAGTGCGCCGGACAGGGGACGGGATCAGCCCCAGCATTTT.

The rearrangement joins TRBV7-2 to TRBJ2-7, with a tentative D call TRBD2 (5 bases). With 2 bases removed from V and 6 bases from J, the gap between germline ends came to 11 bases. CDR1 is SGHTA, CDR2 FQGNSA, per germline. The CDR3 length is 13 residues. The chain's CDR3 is CASSLFSGSEQYF. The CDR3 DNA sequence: TGTGCCAGCAGCTTATTTTCGGGGAGCGAGCAGTACTTC.

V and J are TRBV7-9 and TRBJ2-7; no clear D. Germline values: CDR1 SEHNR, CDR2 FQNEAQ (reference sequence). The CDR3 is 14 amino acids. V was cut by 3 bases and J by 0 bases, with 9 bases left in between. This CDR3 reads CASSFFPNSYEQYF. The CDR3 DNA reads TGTGCCAGCAGCTTCTTTCCTAACTCCTACGAGCAGTACTTC.

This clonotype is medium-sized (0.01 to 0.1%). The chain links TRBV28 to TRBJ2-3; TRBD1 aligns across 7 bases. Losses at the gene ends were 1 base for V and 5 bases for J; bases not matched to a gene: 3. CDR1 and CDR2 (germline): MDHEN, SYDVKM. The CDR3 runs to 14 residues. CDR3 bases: TGTGCCAGCAGTTTATCGACAGGGAGAGATACGCAGTATTTT. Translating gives CASSLSTGRDTQYF.